These T cell receptor beta chains were read from a single sample in a study of PD-1 blockade in classical Hodgkin lymphoma. Only in-frame clones appear in the TCRdb table, and some are missing; sequencing was by immunoSEQ multiplex PCR. The sample contains about 12,000 clones, 88% of which appear only once. The specimen comprised CD4+ T cells from blood, sampled before the fourth cycle of nivolumab. The receptor set was obtained from a human donor with classical Hodgkin lymphoma. CDR3s include the opening cysteine and the closing phenylalanine or tryptophan.

>TRBJ1-1|TRBV29-1
CSVSGAEAFF
>TRBJ2-7|TRBV6-7
CASLSSYEQYF
>TRBJ2-1|TRBV5-1
CASSLVGGRANEQFF
>TRBJ2-3|TRBV5-1
CASSDGLLAGGRDTQYF
>TRBJ2-1|TRBV25-1
CASSELAGSSYNEQFF
>TRBJ2-7|TRBV18
CASSPDRVREQYF
>TRBJ2-2|TRBV6-5
CASSYRPGRTGELFF
>TRBJ2-7|TRBV18
CASSPPRAPYEQYF
>TRBJ2-3|TRBV5-1
CASSSNPSSGGTDTQYF
>TRBJ2-5|TRBV7-2
CASSFYRGGGETQYF
>TRBJ2-7|TRBV7-2
CASSLMGLAGGSYEQYF
>TRBJ2-7|TRBV18
CASSKLTGGLSYEQYF
>TRBJ2-4|TRBV7-2
CASSLAGAKNIQYF
>TRBJ1-6|TRBV19
CASRRGGNTYNSPLHF